This paragraph covers one TCR beta chain sequence. The antigen is undetermined. Assay: immunoSEQ multiplex PCR; the TCRdb copy retains only in-frame clones and omits some. The sample gives approximately 140,000 clones, almost 95% of which show up once; 9.3% is in the top ten. CDR1 and CDR2 (germline): MNHEY, SVGAGI. The V and J ends lost 7 bases and 3 bases respectively, with 8 bases between them. The CDR3 has 12 amino acids. This sample is part of a study of T cell responses to AZD1222 COVID-19 vaccine. Overall study results and limits: CD4 TCRs covered the whole spike, strongest at regions 160-218 and 743-854.

V gene TRBV6-5 combines with J gene TRBJ2-3; no clear D gene. This sample comprised peripheral blood, obtained 28 days after the second AZD1222 dose. The TCR originated in an adult who received the AZD1222 COVID-19 vaccine. CDR3 coding DNA: TGTGCCAGCATGGGGATAACAGATACGCAGTATTTT. Amino acids: CASMGITDTQYF.